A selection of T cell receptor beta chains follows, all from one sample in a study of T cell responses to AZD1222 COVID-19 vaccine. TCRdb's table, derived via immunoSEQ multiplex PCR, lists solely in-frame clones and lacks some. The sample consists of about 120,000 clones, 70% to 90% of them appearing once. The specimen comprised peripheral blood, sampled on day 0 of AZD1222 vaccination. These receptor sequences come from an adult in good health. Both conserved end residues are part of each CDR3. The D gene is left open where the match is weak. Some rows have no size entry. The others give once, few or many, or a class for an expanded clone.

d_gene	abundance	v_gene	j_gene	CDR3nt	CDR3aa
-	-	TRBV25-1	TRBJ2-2	TGTGCCAGCAGTGCCCACCCCGGGGAGCTGTTTTTT	CASSAHPGELFF
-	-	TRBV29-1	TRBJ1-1	TGCAGCGTTGAAAGCCCTGGGGACACTGAAGCTTTCTTT	CSVESPGDTEAFF
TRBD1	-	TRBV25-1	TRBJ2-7	TGTGCCAGCAGTGAATCCGGGACAGGGGGCTACGAGCAGTACTTC	CASSESGTGGYEQYF
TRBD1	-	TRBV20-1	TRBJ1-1	TGCAGTGCTAGTGACAGGGGGAACACTGAAGCTTTCTTT	CSASDRGNTEAFF
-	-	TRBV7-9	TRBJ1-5	TGTGCCAGCAGCCCTGGGGGCTATAGCAATCAGCCCCAGCATTTT	CASSPGGYSNQPQHF
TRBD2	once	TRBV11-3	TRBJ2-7	TGTGCCAGCAGCTTAGGATCTACTAGCGGGAGCCACAGGTACGAGCAGTACTTC	CASSLGSTSGSHRYEQYF
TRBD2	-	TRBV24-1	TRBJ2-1	TGTGCCACCAGTGATTGGGGGCGGGGGGAGAGGTACAATGAGCAGTTCTTC	CATSDWGRGERYNEQFF
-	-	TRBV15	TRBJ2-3	TGTGCCACCAGCAGGGAGGGCCGGACAGATACGCAGTATTTT	CATSREGRTDTQYF
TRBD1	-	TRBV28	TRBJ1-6	TGTGCCAGCAGGCCACCGGGGACAGCCCTATCACCCCTCCACTTT	CASRPPGTALSPLHF
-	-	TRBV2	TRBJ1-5	TGTGCCAGCATTAGACTCCCCGGGGAGCCCCAGCATTTT	CASIRLPGEPQHF
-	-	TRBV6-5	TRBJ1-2	TGTGCCAGCAGTTACTCGAGACGGGGCCGGGGCTACACCTTC	CASSYSRRGRGYTF
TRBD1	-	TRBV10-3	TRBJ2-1	TGTGCCATCAGTGAATCGACAACAGGGGTTCACGAGCAGTTCTTC	CAISESTTGVHEQFF
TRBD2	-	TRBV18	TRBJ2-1	TGTGCCAGCTCAGGACTAGCGGACGGCTCCTACAATGAGCAGTTCTTC	CASSGLADGSYNEQFF
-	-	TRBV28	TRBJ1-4	TGTGCCAGCAGTTCCGACCTCGGACTGACCGGAAAACTGTTTTTT	CASSSDLGLTGKLFF
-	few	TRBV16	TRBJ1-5	TGTGCCAGCAGCCAACACAAATTCGATCAGCCCCAGCATTTT	CASSQHKFDQPQHF
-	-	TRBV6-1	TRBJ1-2	TGTGCCAGCAGTGAAGGGGCTAGAAGCTATGGCTACACCTTC	CASSEGARSYGYTF
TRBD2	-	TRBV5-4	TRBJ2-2	TGTGCCAGCAGCTTGAGGGACTATAACACCGGGGAGCTGTTTTTT	CASSLRDYNTGELFF
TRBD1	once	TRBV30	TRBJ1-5	TGTGCCTGGAGTGTAAGGGGGCGGGGTGTAAGCAATCAGCCCCAGCATTTT	CAWSVRGRGVSNQPQHF
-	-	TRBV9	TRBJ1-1	TGTGCCAGCAGCGTAGGGGCTGGCACTGAAGCTTTCTTT	CASSVGAGTEAFF
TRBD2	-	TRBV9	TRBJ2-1	TGTGCCAGCAGCGTTTCGGGACCAGCGGGGGGCGAGCAGTTCTTC	CASSVSGPAGGEQFF
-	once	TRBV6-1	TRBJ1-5	TGTGCCAGCAGTGAAGCGCTCGGTCAGCCCCAGCATTTT	CASSEALGQPQHF
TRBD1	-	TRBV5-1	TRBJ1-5	TGCGCCAGCAGCCCCGGGACAGGGGGCGGTCAGCCCCAGCATTTT	CASSPGTGGGQPQHF
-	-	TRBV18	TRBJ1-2	TGTGCCAGCTCACCACCAAGCGCTGATCCTAACTATGGCTACACCTTC	CASSPPSADPNYGYTF
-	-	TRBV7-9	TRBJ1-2	TGTGCCAGCACCTCTTTCGATGGGATCTATGGCTACACCTTC	CASTSFDGIYGYTF
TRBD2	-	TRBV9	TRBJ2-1	TGTGCCAGCAGCGAACCGCTCCGAGCGGGGGACAATGAGCAGTTCTTC	CASSEPLRAGDNEQFF
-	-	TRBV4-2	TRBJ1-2	TGTGCCAGCAGCCAAGATCGGCGGGGGCGGGCTAACTATGGCTACACCTTC	CASSQDRRGRANYGYTF
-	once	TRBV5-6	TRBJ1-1	TGTGCCAGCAGCTTGGGACTCACAGGGTCCACTGAAGCTTTCTTT	CASSLGLTGSTEAFF
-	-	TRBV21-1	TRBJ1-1	TGTGCCAGCGCCGGCAGGGGGATGAACACTGAAGCTTTCTTT	CASAGRGMNTEAFF
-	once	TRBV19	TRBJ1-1	TGTGCCAGTAGTATAGGGGTGAACACTGAAGCTTTCTTT	CASSIGVNTEAFF
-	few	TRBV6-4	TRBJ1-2	TGTGCCAGCAGTCCCCAGGGAAGGGGGATCGGCTATGGCTACACCTTC	CASSPQGRGIGYGYTF
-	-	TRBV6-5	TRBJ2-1	TGTGCCAGCACCCCCCAGGGCAATGAGCAGTTCTTC	CASTPQGNEQFF
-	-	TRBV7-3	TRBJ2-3	TGTGCCAGCAGCTTAACTGGGCAGGCCACAGATACGCAGTATTTT	CASSLTGQATDTQYF
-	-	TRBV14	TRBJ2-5	TGTGCCAGCAGCCAAACGCTGGCCCAAGAGACCCAGTACTTC	CASSQTLAQETQYF
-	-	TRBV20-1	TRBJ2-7	TGCAGTGCTAGAGGGACCTACGAGCAGTACTTC	CSARGTYEQYF
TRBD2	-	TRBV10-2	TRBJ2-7	TGCGCCAGCAGGGCCGGGACTAGCGGCTACGAGCAGTACTTC	CASRAGTSGYEQYF
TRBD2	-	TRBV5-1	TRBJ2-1	TGCGCCAGCAGCTTGGTCACTAGCGGTACCCTCTACAATGAGCAGTTCTTC	CASSLVTSGTLYNEQFF
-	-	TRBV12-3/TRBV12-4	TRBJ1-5	TGTGCCAGCAGGTCCCCAGGGTCTCAGCCCCAGCATTTT	CASRSPGSQPQHF
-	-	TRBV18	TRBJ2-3	TGTGCCAGCTCACCAGTAAGGGCAGATACGCAGTATTTT	CASSPVRADTQYF
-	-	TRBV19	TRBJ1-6	TGTGCCAGTAGTATCCTCCAGGGGACGAATTCACCCCTCCACTTT	CASSILQGTNSPLHF
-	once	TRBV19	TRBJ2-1	TGTGCCAGTAGTAAAGGGGGCTCCTACAATGAGCAGTTCTTC	CASSKGGSYNEQFF
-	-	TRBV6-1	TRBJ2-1	TGTGCCAGCAGTGAAGGGCAGGTCGCCCTTGATGAGCAGTTCTTC	CASSEGQVALDEQFF
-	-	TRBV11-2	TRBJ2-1	TGTGCCAGCAGCTTAGACCTCGAGCAGTTCTTC	CASSLDLEQFF
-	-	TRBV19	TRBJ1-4	TGTGCCAGTCCGACGGAGATTAATGAAAAACTGTTTTTT	CASPTEINEKLFF
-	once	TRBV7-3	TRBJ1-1	TGTGCCAGCAGCTTAATGGAGAACACTGAAGCTTTCTTT	CASSLMENTEAFF
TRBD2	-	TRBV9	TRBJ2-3	TGTGCCAGCAGCGTCCTTTCCGGGACTAGCGGGAGGGCCGTAGATACGCAGTATTTT	CASSVLSGTSGRAVDTQYF
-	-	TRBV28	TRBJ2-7	TGTGCCAGTAATCTTTCGGGAGCCTACGAGCAGTACTTC	CASNLSGAYEQYF
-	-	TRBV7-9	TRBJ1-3	TGTGCCAGCAGCTTGGCGGGAAACACCATATATTTT	CASSLAGNTIYF
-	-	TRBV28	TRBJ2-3	TGTGCCAGCAGCCAAGCTGGGGATACGCAGTATTTT	CASSQAGDTQYF
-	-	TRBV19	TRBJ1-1	TGTGCCAGTAGTCCCCAAATGAGGGACTTGAACACTGAAGCTTTCTTT	CASSPQMRDLNTEAFF
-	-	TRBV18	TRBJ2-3	TGTGCCAGCTCACCACAAACCGCGGCGGGCGATACGCAGTATTTT	CASSPQTAAGDTQYF
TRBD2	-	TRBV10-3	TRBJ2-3	TGTGCCATCAGTGACGGGACTAGCGGCCCCTTTCAGTATTTT	CAISDGTSGPFQYF
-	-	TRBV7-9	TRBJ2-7	TGTGCCAGCAGCTTTGGAGGGGCTCAGGTCAACGAGCAGTACTTC	CASSFGGAQVNEQYF
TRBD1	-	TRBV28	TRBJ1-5	TGTGCCAGCGTTGGGGGACAGTTAAGTCAGCCCCAGCATTTT	CASVGGQLSQPQHF